Listed here is a single TCR beta chain. Its target is not known. This specimen belongs to a study of T cell responses to AZD1222 COVID-19 vaccine. Germline assignment: CDR1 MNHEY and CDR2 SVGEGT. Trimming cost V 2 bases and J 4 bases; bases outside gene matches: 8. CDR3 length equals 16 residues. Sequenced by immunoSEQ multiplex PCR; TCRdb stores in-frame clones only, minus some. The sample consists of about 94,000 clones, 85% of them appearing once. Study observations and caveats: The reported proportion of spike-specific TCRs targeting unmutated variant regions was nearly half. It should be noted that donors were predominantly white British and more often female, and clonal diversity was possibly underestimated.

The receptor was derived from an adult who received the AZD1222 COVID-19 vaccine. Sequencing was performed on peripheral blood, taken 28 days after the second AZD1222 dose. The chain has TRBV6-2 or TRBV6-3 and TRBJ2-3, with 8 bases identical to TRBD2. The CDR3 region has the DNA TGTGCCAGCAGTTACCGATCGGGAGGGGCGGCAGATACGCAGTATTTT. It is translated as CASSYRSGGAADTQYF.